This TCR beta chain stems from a study of PD-L1 blockade in urothelial cancer. Turning to the study itself: Men with urothelial cancer arising in the bladder made up most of the roughly 29 patients.

The sample's time point: pretreatment peripheral blood. The CDR3 spans 15 residues. Germline trimming cut 6 bases from V and 0 bases from J; bases unmatched to any gene: 1. CDR1 and CDR2 from the germline V gene are MNHNS and SASEGT. Assay used: immunoSEQ multiplex PCR; TCRdb lists only in-frame clones, some missing. The data hold roughly 130,000 clones, with approximately 88% observed a single time. The sequence came from a middle-aged man with urothelial cancer. This rearrangement joins TRBV6-1 to TRBJ2-7, with 14 bases matching TRBD2. The input for sequencing was PBMCs, taken around atezolizumab (anti-PD-L1) treatment. The CDR3 nucleotides read TGTGCCAGCAGGGGGACTAGCGGGAGCTCCTACGAGCAGTACTTC. Amino acids: CASRGTSGSSYEQYF.